These 15 T cell receptor beta chains came from one sample sequenced in a study of CD8+ T cells in alopecia areata. This sample's treatment: oral pan-JAK inhibitor, 5-10 mg twice daily. RNA extraction and reverse transcription yielded cDNA as sequencing template. The repertoire was sequenced with immunoSEQ multiplex PCR; TCRdb's copy has only in-frame clones and lacks some. The sample gives approximately 100,000 clones, just over 85% of which show up once; over 8.5% is in the top ten. The starting material was CD8+ T cells sorted from blood, obtained between weeks 30 and 35, from a patient treated with tofacitinib. The receptors come from a human donor with alopecia areata.

In DNA form, the CDR3 reads TGTGCCAGCAGCCAAGTTGACTATGGCTACACCTTC. Translation: CASSQVDYGYTF. The genes are TRBV14 and TRBJ1-2; unclear D gene. Trimming cost V 1 base and J 3 bases, with 3 bases left between them. Looked up from germline, CDR1 is SGHDN and CDR2 is FVKESK. The CDR3 length is 12 residues.

By proportion, this clone is medium-sized. The chain combines TRBV7-9 with TRBJ2-7; tentative D call: TRBD2 (7 bases). Germline values: CDR1 SEHNR, CDR2 FQNEAQ (reference sequence). This CDR3 has 15 amino acids. The V end lost 5 bases, the J end lost 5 bases, and 19 bases lay between the germline ends. The CDR3 here is CASSTAAGQRDEQYF. As DNA, the CDR3 is TGTGCCAGCAGCACCGCAGCGGGACAAAGGGACGAGCAGTACTTC.

This sequence joins TRBV7-3 and TRBJ2-3, with 15 bases aligning to TRBD2. The CDR3 has 19 residues. Germline loops: CDR1 SGHTA, CDR2 FQGTGA. The V segment lost 5 bases and the J segment 0 bases; nucleotides outside the gene matches: 9. The CDR3 sequence is CASSRGLAGGPRSTDTQYF. The CDR3 DNA reads as TGTGCCAGCAGCCGAGGACTAGCGGGGGGGCCGAGGAGCACAGATACGCAGTATTTT.

The V call is TRBV9, the J call TRBJ2-7; a possible D gene is TRBD1 (6 bases). This CDR3 comprises 15 residues. The germline gives CDR1 SGDLS, CDR2 YYNGEE. Trimming took off 0 bases at V and 2 bases at J, with 12 bases between the two ends. For the CDR3, the DNA is TGTGCCAGCAGCGTAGAGGGGACAACCACCTACGAGCAGTACTTC. Translation: CASSVEGTTTYEQYF.

The chain couples TRBV2 to TRBJ2-7, with D perhaps assigned TRBD1 or TRBD2 (6 bases each). Germline V gene data show CDR1 as SNHLY and CDR2 as FYNNEI. The CDR3 is 13 residues long. V lost 4 bases to trimming and J lost 5 bases, with 12 bases between them. The CDR3 loop is CASSGGTTHEQYF. The CDR3 region has the DNA TGTGCCAGCAGTGGCGGGACAACCCACGAGCAGTACTTC.

This rearrangement joins TRBV29-1 to TRBJ2-2; D remains ambiguous. Trimming pared 4 bases from V and 4 bases from J, leaving 4 bases between. This CDR3 contains 11 residues. From germline, CDR1 is SQVTM and CDR2 ANQGSEA. CDR3 region: CSVVGTGELFF. In DNA, the CDR3 is TGCAGCGTTGTAGGCACCGGGGAGCTGTTTTTT.

The chain is built from TRBV29-1 and TRBJ2-6, with D possibly called TRBD1 or TRBD2 (5 bases each). Germline V gene lookup returns CDR1 SQVTM and CDR2 ANQGSEA. The CDR3 runs 14 residues. The germline V and J ends were trimmed by 3 bases and 1 base, with 7 bases remaining between them. The CDR3 loop is CSVEGESGANVLTF. As DNA, the CDR3 is TGCAGCGTTGAGGGGGAATCTGGGGCCAACGTCCTGACTTTC.

The sample holds a few counts of this clone. The junction departs from germline at one end; a sequencing error may be responsible. The same CDR3 is also encoded by other DNA sequences in this sample. The rearrangement uses TRBV4-1 and TRBJ2-2; 11 bases map to TRBD2. The CDR3 runs 15 residues. The V gene's germline CDR1 is MGHRA and CDR2 YSYEKL. The CDR3 DNA sequence: TGTGCCAGCAGCCAACTAGCGGGGGACACCGGGGAGCTGTTTTTT. Residues: CASSQLAGDTGELFF.

This clone is a singleton in its sample. The chain carries TRBV30 and TRBJ1-1; the D gene is possibly TRBD1 (5 bases). CDR1 is GTSNPN, CDR2 SVGIG, per germline (reference sequence). Trimming shortened V by 1 base and J by 2 bases, and 11 bases separated the two germline ends. The CDR3 spans 14 residues. The CDR3 here is CAWSASRGNTEAFF. CDR3 nucleotide sequence: TGTGCCTGGAGTGCCAGTCGGGGCAACACTGAAGCTTTCTTT.

The chain combines TRBV11-2 with TRBJ2-7; 12 bases align to TRBD2. The CDR3 has 15 amino acids. V lost 5 bases to trimming and J lost 1 base; unmatched junction nucleotides: 3. Germline assignment: CDR1 SGHAT and CDR2 FQNNGV. The CDR3 here is CASSRTSGTSYEQYF. In DNA form, the CDR3 reads TGTGCCAGCAGCCGGACTAGCGGGACTTCCTACGAGCAGTACTTC.

The chain carries TRBV29-1 and TRBJ2-7; no clear D. Trimming shortened V by 0 bases and J by 3 bases, and 3 bases separated the two germline ends. Germline CDR1 and CDR2: SQVTM and ANQGSEA. CDR3 length equals 11 residues. The CDR3 DNA sequence: TGCAGCGTTGAAGACTTCTACGAGCAGTACTTC. Protein product: CSVEDFYEQYF.

The rearrangement links TRBV4-1 to TRBJ2-3, with D unresolved. V was clipped by 0 bases and J by 2 bases, with 15 bases between them. The CDR3 runs to 17 residues. The germline gives CDR1 MGHRA, CDR2 YSYEKL. This chain's CDR3 is CASSQEPYASNTDTQYF. CDR3 in DNA: TGCGCCAGCAGCCAAGAACCATACGCCTCTAACACAGATACGCAGTATTTT.

V and J are TRBV7-8 and TRBJ2-1; no reliable D call. The ends were cut back, 2 bases at V and 5 bases at J, with 4 bases in the middle. CDR1 and CDR2 from the germline V gene are SGHVS and FQNEAQ. The CDR3 spans 12 residues. The CDR3 DNA follows: TGTGCCAGCAGCTTACTGCACAATGAGCAGTTCTTC. Its protein is CASSLLHNEQFF.

This clone was seen only once. The rearrangement links TRBV30 to TRBJ2-7, with D hard to call. V was shortened by 0 bases and J by 7 bases, with 10 bases between the two germline ends. Germline values: CDR1 GTSNPN, CDR2 SVGIG (reference sequence). The CDR3 is 12 residues long. CDR3 DNA: TGTGCCTGGAGTGTACTGGGTGGAGAGCAGTACTTC. Its protein product is CAWSVLGGEQYF. Using reference TRBV30 and TRBJ2-7 for the parts outside the CDR3, the full variable domain is SQTIHQWPATLVQPVGSPLSLECTVEGTSNPNLYWYRQAAGRGLQLLFYSVGIGQISSEVPQNLSASRPQDRQFILSSKKLLLSDSGFYLCAWSVLGGEQYFGPGTRLTVT.

J is TRBJ1-1 and V is TRBV5-4, with D possibly TRBD1 on 6 matching bases. Germline-derived CDR1 and CDR2 are SGHNT and YYREEE (reference sequence). This CDR3 spans 15 amino acids. V lost 0 bases, J lost 0 bases, and 9 bases lay in between. In DNA form, the CDR3 reads TGTGCCAGCAGCTTGGAAGGGGGAGTGAACACTGAAGCTTTCTTT. Translating gives CASSLEGGVNTEAFF.